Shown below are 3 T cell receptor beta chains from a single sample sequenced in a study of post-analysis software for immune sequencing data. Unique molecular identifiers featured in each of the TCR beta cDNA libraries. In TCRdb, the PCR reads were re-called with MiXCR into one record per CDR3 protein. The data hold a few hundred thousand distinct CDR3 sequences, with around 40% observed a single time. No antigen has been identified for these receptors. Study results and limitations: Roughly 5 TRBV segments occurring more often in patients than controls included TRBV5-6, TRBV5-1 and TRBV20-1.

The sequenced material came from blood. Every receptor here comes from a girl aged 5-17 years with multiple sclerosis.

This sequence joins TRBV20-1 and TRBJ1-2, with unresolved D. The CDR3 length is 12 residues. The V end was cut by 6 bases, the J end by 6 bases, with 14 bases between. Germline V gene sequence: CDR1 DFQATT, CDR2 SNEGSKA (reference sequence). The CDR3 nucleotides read TGCAGTGCCCTAACCGGATTGGATGGCTACACCTTC. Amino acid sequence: CSALTGLDGYTF.

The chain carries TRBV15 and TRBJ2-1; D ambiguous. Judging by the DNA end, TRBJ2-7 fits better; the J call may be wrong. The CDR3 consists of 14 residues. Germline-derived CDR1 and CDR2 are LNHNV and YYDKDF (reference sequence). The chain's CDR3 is CATSRVRKTYEQYF. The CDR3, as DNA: TGTGCCACCAGCAGAGTTCGGAAAACCTACGAGCAGTACTTC.

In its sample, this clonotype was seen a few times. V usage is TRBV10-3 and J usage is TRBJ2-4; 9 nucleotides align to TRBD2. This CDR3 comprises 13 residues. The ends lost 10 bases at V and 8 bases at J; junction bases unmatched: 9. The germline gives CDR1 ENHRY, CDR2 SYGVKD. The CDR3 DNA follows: TGTGCCACCTCGGGGGTAGCGGGGGACATTCAGTACTTC. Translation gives CATSGVAGDIQYF.